The source of this TCR beta chain is a study of beta chain features in type 1 diabetes. Turning to the study itself: Patients shared similar age, gender and cell yields with healthy donors. Investigators examined some 100 million sorted cells across all samples.

In the case of this clone: As yet, its antigen is unknown.

CDR3 size: 14 residues. V lost 7 bases to trimming and J lost 5 bases; unmatched junction nucleotides: 7. Germline values: CDR1 SGDLS, CDR2 YYNGEE. General study findings and limits: Shortening of TCRB CDR3s, moderate but significant, appeared in all four CD4+ subsets of Type 1 diabetes patients. Patients showed naive, central memory and Treg TCRB repertoires that appeared more similar than those of healthy donors.

The entirety of the isolated RNA underwent reverse transcription, so expressed TCRB transcripts were sequenced. Sequenced by immunoSEQ multiplex PCR; TCRdb stores in-frame clones only, minus some. The sample yields hundreds of thousands of clones, roughly 12% seen once. The specimen was naive CD4+ T cells from blood. This receptor was obtained from a man aged 18 to 29 in good health. The gene calls are TRBV9 and TRBJ1-1; 11 bases are shared with TRBD1. The CDR3 nucleotides read TGTGCCAGCGGGACAGGGGGGGGAAGGACTGAAGCTTTCTTT. Translation: CASGTGGGRTEAFF.